A single T cell receptor (beta chain) is shown here with its context. What this receptor recognizes is not known. Base quality data are lacking; no much larger clone is found one base away. The cohort consisted of some 670 healthy bone marrow donors. At the time of sampling, all cohort members were nominally healthy, though unrecorded immune exposures were likely present. The donor was CMV seropositive and was included in the group of 250 to 350 seropositive cohort members. Every donor gave a peripheral blood sample, and the peripheral blood mononuclear cells from that sample were used for TCR beta sequencing. Genomic DNA was extracted from the blood cell samples with the Qiagen DNeasy Blood Extraction Kit. The library was obtained by the immunoSEQ multiplex PCR assay. A mixture of 60 forward primers for TCR Vbeta segments and 13 reverse primers for TCR Jbeta segments was used in the multiplex PCR. The CDR3 region of rearranged TCR beta genes was amplified from genomic DNA with a multiplex PCR assay. The Illumina HiSeq System was used to sequence the amplified TCR beta libraries as 87-base-pair reads. The study's processing was this. A later analysis tallied 80 million to 95 million unique TCR beta chains across the 666 repertoires, and about 10 million of those chains were shared by two or more donors. A nearest-neighbor algorithm error-corrected the raw reads and collapsed the reads into unique sequences, merging closely related sequences to remove PCR and sequencing errors. CDR3 sequences were aligned to IMGT reference sequences to assign V, D and J gene segments. Each retained sequence needed at least a six-nucleotide match to both a V gene segment and a J gene segment. Rearrangements were classified as productive when the CDR3 lacked stop codons and remained in frame with V and J, and all other rearrangements were classified as non-productive. Following IMGT convention, CDR3 was defined as the stretch from the second conserved V-encoded cysteine up to the conserved J-encoded phenylalanine. The earlier analysis of approximately 590 of the donors excluded any sequence lacking an unambiguous match to a single V gene segment. In an earlier analysis of 500 to 750 of the donors, V segments were called functional above 56.7% productive rearrangements and were called segregating when the between-donor standard deviation exceeded 5%. A statistical classification framework was built to diagnose cytomegalovirus status from the catalog of TCR beta chain sequences. In a later analysis, V and J genes were assigned by comparing TCR nucleotide sequences against IMGT/GENE-DB human TR gene sequences. In a later analysis, CDR3 sequences and most-parsimonious VDJ recombination scenarios were assigned using the TCRdist pipeline. A later analysis defined each TCR beta chain by its CDR3 amino acid sequence plus V-gene family, and excluded reads lacking a unique V-gene family. In a later analysis, a few hundred highly shared, low-generation-probability nucleotide sequences were removed to address suspected cross-contamination and a sequencing artifact. A later analysis calculated a clonal expansion index for each public chain from normalized within-repertoire ranks of inferred template counts. A later analysis computed generation probabilities with a VDJ recombination model fitted to out-of-frame rearrangements, and checked the results against IGoR. In a later analysis, hypergeometric tests were used to score TCR-TCR, TCR-HLA and TCR-CMV co-occurrence, with a repertoire-size bias correction applied to TCR pairs. False discovery rates were estimated in a later analysis by permuting HLA or CMV assignments 20 times. A later analysis grouped co-occurring TCRs with DBSCAN, adding TCRdist sequence similarity when clustering within HLA-allele-positive subsets. Repertoires with fewer than 30,000 or more than 120,000 public chains were left out of co-occurrence clustering, as were five repertoires with anomalous nucleotide sharing. Sourced from immuneACCESS, this table was stored by TCRdb with only in-frame sequences that have V and J called. A share of the clones is absent; for the studies checked, an unresolved V gene accounts for under half, and the remainder has no known explanation. V and J calls and clone size are those listed in that table; D and trimming were worked out from the DNA. The sample table shows 60,000 to 70,000 clones, and about 65% are seen once. Around a quarter of the sample is taken by the ten largest.

The data belong to a study of cytomegalovirus exposure and HLA in healthy donors (dated by TCRdb to between 2016 and 2019). Looking at the study overall: In an earlier analysis of roughly 590 of the donors, about 270 Gb of sequence data and 117 million unique TCR beta sequences from 180 million or so T cells were reported. Approximately 300 gigabases of sequencing data and around 90 million unique TCR sequences made up an early release that covered approximately 620 HLA-typed donors. The genetic ancestry cluster associated with self-reported Caucasian donors included roughly 84% of the 398 genotyped donors. The aim of the study was to test whether cataloging public T cell receptors could identify signatures of past pathogen exposure. Using immunosequencing, the study profiled T cell repertoires from 666 subjects and related those repertoires to cytomegalovirus serostatus. Besides the first cohort of roughly 640 subjects, a separate validation cohort made up of roughly 120 different subjects was used. The study combined high-throughput TCR immunosequencing, statistical association of individual TCRs with disease status, and machine learning to predict cytomegalovirus infection status. A later analysis re-analyzed previously published TCR beta repertoires from hundreds of donors and added high-resolution HLA genotyping to study TCR occurrence patterns. Rather than using new phenotypic data, the later analysis identified candidate immune exposures from TCR beta sequences and from how often those sequences occurred across donors. In an earlier analysis of roughly 540 of the donors, high-throughput TCR beta sequencing was used to judge whether each TCR beta V gene segment behaved as functional or pseudogenic. Donor age, sex, ethnicity and CMV serostatus were compiled alongside the repertoire data. Genome-wide SNP genotypes for about 65% of the roughly 700 donors were used in a later genetic analysis, which treated that subset as a discovery cohort. All discovery cohort repertoires had been generated on a single sequencing platform. HLA typing included class I and class II loci at four-digit resolution. The number of donors typed differed by locus, with roughly 620-630 for A, B, C, DRB1 and DQB1, approximately 500 for DQA1, 600 to 610 for DPA1, and around 430 for DPB1. A handful of DR-DQ haplotypes were handled as single units for association and clustering because linkage in the cohort was strong. On average, around 240,000 unique TCR beta nucleotide sequences were sequenced per donor among several hundred genotyped donors of the cohort, with 15% to 20% of those sequences being non-productive.

The germline V gene (reference sequence) yields DFQATT for CDR1 and SNEGSKA for CDR2. Including cysteine and phenylalanine, the CDR3 has 10 amino acids. Kept here is only the CDR3 DNA, which spans 30 bases and is read in frame from base 1. Trimming takes 6 bases from V and 1 base from J, and the germline ends sit 3 bases apart. Beyond this particular receptor, the publication reports: Roughly uniform sequencing depth across donors was assumed in presence/absence analyses, although this assumption may not hold. In an earlier analysis of around 500 of the donors, most TCR beta V segments appeared in productive rearrangements about 87% or about 30% of the time, broadly matching IMGT annotations. Strong co-occurrence of HLA alleles, especially DR and DQ, made assigning TCR associations to individual alleles difficult. A total of 164 TCR beta chains were listed by the study as associated with cytomegalovirus. According to the authors, the approach could potentially be generalized to other disease states and immunological phenotypes. In a later analysis, HLA-associated TCR beta chains showed more clonal expansion and lower generation probabilities than non-associated chains that were equally common. At a false discovery rate of 0.05, a later analysis linked 16,951 TCR beta sequences to specific HLA alleles. Because some donors lacked HLA typing at each locus, the association tests relied only on the typed subset. V-gene and J-gene trimming of TCR beta chains was associated with a missense DCLRE1C variant in a later genetic analysis, and the association was replicated in an independent cohort. In a later genetic analysis, fewer N-insertions in productive TCRs were reported among donors in an Asian-associated ancestry cluster than the roughly 700-donor mean. In a later analysis, TCR association rates were found to vary across HLA loci, with the most associated TCRs seen for DRB1 alleles and the fewest for HLA-C alleles. This cohort had only TCR beta chains sequenced, and the lack of alpha or paired-chain data limited which features could be detected. The 87-base-pair reads could not distinguish some IMGT-functional V segments, including TRBV6-2 and TRBV6-3, so those segments were excluded. Most TCR sequences were observed very rarely across donors, whereas some public TCRs were present in many individuals. A group of highly shared sequence variants was considered likely to be a technical artifact of the sequencing pipeline. The classifier was reported to diagnose cytomegalovirus status with high specificity and sensitivity in both the original cohort and the validation cohort. Correlated functional status among segregating V segments might be attributable to linkage disequilibrium, but an unknown experimental factor could not be ruled out. A further reported finding was that TCR beta sequences accurately predicted the HLA-A and HLA-B alleles for most subjects in the first cohort. According to a later analysis, most CMV-associated TCR beta chains appeared to be HLA-restricted, and the HLA associations seemed to be driven largely by CMV exposure. Immune exposure information for the cohort was limited to CMV serostatus. Because counts were too low, about 18 rarely observed V segments, including chromosome 9 orphons, were left out of the earlier analysis of 500 to 650 of the donors. A later analysis reported that several top co-occurrence clusters appeared linked to parvovirus B19, influenza, CMV and Epstein-Barr virus. In vitro tests confirmed that a few of the cytomegalovirus-associated TCR beta chains recognize cytomegalovirus antigens.

The sequence was collected from a man in his fifties in good health and CMV-seropositive. This chain joins TRBV20-1 to TRBJ2-5, with no confident D gene call. The source material was PBMCs. The CDR3 protein sequence reads: CSAAQETQYF. In nucleotides, the sequence is TGCAGTGCGGCCCAAGAGACCCAGTACTTC.